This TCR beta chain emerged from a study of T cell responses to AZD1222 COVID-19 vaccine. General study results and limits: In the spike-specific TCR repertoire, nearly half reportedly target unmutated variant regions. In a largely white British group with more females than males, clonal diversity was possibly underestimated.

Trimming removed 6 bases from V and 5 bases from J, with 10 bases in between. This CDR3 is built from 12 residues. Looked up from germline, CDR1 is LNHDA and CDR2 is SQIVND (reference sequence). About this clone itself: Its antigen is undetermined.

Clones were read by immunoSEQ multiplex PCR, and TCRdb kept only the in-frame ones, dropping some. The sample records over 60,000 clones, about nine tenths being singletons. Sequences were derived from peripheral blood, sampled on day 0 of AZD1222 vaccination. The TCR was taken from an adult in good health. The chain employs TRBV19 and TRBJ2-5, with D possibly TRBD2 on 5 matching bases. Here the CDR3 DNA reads TGTGCCAGTAGAGTCCCGGGGGAGACCCAGTACTTC. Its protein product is CASRVPGETQYF.